This TCR beta chain was captured in a study of blood T cell repertoires in COVID-19 (dated by TCRdb to the early 2020s). For context, the study as a whole: Samples covering the acute and convalescent phases of COVID-19 were provided by collaborators in the United States, Italy and Spain. The material from the prospective study consisted of cDNA or gDNA derived from T cells, B-cell-depleted T cells, or PBMCs. The dataset comprised deeply sampled blood TCRbeta repertoires from subjects exposed to, actively infected with, or recovered from COVID-19. The repertoires were released in a freely available public database intended as a resource for research on the immune response to SARS-CoV-2. The samples were drawn from the first 160 participants of the ongoing ImmuneRACE study and from roughly 1,300 subjects provided by 6 global collaborators. A de-identified subject ID, COVID-19 status, age in years and sex were almost always included in the sample metadata. Where available, HLA class I and class II types were obtained from metadata supplied by the sample provider rather than from assay-based typing.

In the prospective study, participants were roughly 18 to 100 years old, resided in 24 geographic areas of the United States, and were enrolled through a virtual design. To assign participants to cohorts, the prospective study relied on clinical history that participants themselves reported in a screening survey and a study questionnaire. ImmuneRACE Cohort 3 recovered participants were defined by two consecutive negative NP/OP PCR tests, healthcare professional clearance, or symptom resolution. Each participant in the prospective study had whole blood, serum and a nasopharyngeal or oropharyngeal swab collected by mobile phlebotomists. Additional blood draws and questionnaires over an approximately 2-month period could optionally be provided by prospective study participants. Before DNA extraction, blood samples from the prospective study were shipped at room temperature or frozen. Paper-wide results and their limitations: Clinical and demographic metadata were provided uncurated, with the amount varying by source and participant.

The immunoSEQ Assay, a bias-controlled multiplex PCR, was used to amplify TCRbeta CDR3 regions from genomic DNA. As for the authors' bioinformatics: The number of nucleated cells in each sample was estimated by amplification of reference gene primers within the assay. Sequence reads were collapsed and filtered to measure the absolute abundance of every unique TCRbeta CDR3 rearrangement. Productive Simpson clonality was computed per sample as the square root of Simpson's diversity index over productive rearrangements. This immuneACCESS table, as held by TCRdb, lists in-frame sequences with V and J called but not all clones. Of the missing ones, under half trace to an unresolved V gene in checked studies; the others have no known cause. The V and J calls and the clone size are those of that table, but D and trimming were determined from the DNA. The sample contains over 200,000 clones, 85% of them found a single time. Around 19% of the sample is held by the ten biggest clonotypes.

Via the germline V gene (reference sequence), CDR1 is GTSNPN and CDR2 SVGIG. From the cysteine through the phenylalanine, the CDR3 covers 13 amino acids. CDR3 DNA is the only sequence kept; it has 39 bases, read in frame from the first base. Between the V and J ends, shortened by 0 bases and 9 bases respectively, the junction contains 12 bases. On this clone itself: Its antigen remains unidentified. Base-call qualities are not available, and no considerably larger clone is one nucleotide away.

Rearrangement joined TRBV30 to TRBJ2-1; 6 matching bases give a weak D call of TRBD1. The TCR comes from a man between 40 and 49 years old who had recovered from COVID-19. Material: PBMCs or T cells enriched from blood (not recorded which). The bases are TGTGCCTGGAGTGTACGATGGGGGCGTGAGCAGTTCTTC. This gives the protein CAWSVRWGREQFF.